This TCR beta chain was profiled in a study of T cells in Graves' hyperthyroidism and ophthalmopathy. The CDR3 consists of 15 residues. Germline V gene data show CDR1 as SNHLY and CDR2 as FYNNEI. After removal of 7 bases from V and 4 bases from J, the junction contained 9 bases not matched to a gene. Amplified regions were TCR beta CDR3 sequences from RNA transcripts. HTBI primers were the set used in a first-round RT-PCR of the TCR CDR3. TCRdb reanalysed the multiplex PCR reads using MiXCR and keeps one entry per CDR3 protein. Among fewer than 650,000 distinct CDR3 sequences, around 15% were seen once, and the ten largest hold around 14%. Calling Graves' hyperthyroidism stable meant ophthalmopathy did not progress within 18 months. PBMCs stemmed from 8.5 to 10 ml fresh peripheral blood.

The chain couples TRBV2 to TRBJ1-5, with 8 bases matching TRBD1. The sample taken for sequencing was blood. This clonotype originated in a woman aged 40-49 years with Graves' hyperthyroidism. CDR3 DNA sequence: TGTGCCAGCACCCCTGGACAGGGCCGAAATCAGCCCCAGCATTTT. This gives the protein CASTPGQGRNQPQHF.